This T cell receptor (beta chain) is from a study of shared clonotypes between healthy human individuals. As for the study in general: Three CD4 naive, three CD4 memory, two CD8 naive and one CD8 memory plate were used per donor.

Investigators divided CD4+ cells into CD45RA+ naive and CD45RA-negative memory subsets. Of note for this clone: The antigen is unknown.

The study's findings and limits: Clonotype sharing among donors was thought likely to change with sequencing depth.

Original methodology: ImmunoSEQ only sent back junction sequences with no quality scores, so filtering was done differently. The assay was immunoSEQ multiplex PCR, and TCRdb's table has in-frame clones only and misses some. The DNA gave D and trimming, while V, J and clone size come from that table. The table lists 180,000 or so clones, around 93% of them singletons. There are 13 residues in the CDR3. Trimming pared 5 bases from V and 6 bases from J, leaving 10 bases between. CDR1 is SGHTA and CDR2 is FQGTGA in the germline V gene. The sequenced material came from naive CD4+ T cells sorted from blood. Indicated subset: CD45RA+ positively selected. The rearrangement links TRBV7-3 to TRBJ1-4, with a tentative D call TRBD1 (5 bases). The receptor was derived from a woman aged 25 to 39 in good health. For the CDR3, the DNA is TGTGCCAGCAGCCTTGGGACTGATGAAAAACTGTTTTTT. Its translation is CASSLGTDEKLFF.